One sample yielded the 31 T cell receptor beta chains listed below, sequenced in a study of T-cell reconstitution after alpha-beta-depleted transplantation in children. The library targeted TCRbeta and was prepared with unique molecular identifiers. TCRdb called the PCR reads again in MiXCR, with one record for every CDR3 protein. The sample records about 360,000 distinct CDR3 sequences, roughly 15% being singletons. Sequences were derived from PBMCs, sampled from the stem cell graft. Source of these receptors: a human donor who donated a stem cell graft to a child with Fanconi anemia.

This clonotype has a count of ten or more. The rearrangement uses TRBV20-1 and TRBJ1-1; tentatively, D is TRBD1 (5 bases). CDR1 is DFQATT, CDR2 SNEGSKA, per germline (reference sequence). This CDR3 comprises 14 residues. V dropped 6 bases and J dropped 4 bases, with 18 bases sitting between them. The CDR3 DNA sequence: TGCAGTGCAAGACGCCGGGGGATGGGCACTGAAGCTTTCTTT. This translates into CSARRRGMGTEAFF.

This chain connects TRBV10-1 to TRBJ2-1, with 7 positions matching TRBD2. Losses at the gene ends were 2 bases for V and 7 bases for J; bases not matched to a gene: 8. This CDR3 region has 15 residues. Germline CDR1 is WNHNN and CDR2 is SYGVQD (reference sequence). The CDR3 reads CASSEAGGVGNEQFF. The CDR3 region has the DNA TGCGCCAGCAGTGAGGCTGGGGGGGTGGGGAATGAGCAGTTCTTC.

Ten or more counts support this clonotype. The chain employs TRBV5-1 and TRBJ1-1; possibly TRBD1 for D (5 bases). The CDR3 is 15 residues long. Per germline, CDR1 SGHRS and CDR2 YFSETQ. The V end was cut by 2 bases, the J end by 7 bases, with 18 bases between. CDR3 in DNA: TGCGCCAGCAGCTTCAGCCCAACGATGGGGGATGAAGCTTTCTTT. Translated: CASSFSPTMGDEAFF.

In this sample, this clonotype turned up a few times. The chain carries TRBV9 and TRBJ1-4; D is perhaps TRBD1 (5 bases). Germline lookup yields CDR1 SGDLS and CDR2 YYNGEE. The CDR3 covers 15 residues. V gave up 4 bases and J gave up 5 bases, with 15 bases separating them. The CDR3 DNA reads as TGTGCCAGCAGCTCCCCTGGGGGTAACAATGAAAAACTGTTTTTT. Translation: CASSSPGGNNEKLFF.

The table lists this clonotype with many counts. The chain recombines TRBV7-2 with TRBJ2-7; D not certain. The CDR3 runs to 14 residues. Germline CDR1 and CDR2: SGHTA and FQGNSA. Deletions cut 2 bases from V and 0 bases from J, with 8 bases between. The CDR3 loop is CASSLQTSSYEQYF. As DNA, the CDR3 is TGTGCCAGCAGCTTACAGACATCCTCCTACGAGCAGTACTTC.

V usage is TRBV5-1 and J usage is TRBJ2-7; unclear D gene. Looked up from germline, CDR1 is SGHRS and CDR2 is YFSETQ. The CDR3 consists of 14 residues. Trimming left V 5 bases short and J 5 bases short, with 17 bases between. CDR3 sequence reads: CASRTQASDHEQYF. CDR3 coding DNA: TGCGCCAGCAGAACCCAGGCGTCCGATCACGAGCAGTACTTC.

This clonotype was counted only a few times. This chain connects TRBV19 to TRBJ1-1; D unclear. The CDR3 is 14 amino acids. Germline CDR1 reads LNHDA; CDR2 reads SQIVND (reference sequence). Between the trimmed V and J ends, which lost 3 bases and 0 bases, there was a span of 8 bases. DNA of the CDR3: TGTGCCAGTAGTATGGGAGCTATGAACACTGAAGCTTTCTTT. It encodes CASSMGAMNTEAFF.

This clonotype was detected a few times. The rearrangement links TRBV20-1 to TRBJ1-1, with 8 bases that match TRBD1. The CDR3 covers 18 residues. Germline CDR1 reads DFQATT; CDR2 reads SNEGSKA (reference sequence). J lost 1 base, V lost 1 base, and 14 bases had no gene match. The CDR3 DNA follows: TGCAGTGCTAGAGCGGGACAGGAACCTTCCTTATCGAACACTGAAGCTTTCTTT. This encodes CSARAGQEPSLSNTEAFF.

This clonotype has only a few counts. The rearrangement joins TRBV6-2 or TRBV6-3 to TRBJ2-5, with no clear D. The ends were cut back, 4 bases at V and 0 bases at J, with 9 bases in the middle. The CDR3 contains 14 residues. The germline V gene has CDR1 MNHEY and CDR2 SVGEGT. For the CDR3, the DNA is TGTGCCAGCAGTTTACGGGTCTACCAAGAGACCCAGTACTTC. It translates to CASSLRVYQETQYF.

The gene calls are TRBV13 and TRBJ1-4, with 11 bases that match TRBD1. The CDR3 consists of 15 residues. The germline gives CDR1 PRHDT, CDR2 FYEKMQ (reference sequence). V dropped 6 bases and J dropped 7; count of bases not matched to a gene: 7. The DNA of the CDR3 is TGTGCCAGCAGTCTAGGCGGGACAGGGGGTGAAAAACTGTTTTTT. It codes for CASSLGGTGGEKLFF.

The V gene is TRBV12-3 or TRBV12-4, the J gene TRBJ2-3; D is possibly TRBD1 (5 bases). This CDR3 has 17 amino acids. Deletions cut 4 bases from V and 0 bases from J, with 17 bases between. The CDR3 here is CASSSEHRKSSTDTQYF. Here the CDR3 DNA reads TGTGCCAGCAGTTCCGAACACAGGAAATCAAGCACAGATACGCAGTATTTT.

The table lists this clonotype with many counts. The CDR3 region has the DNA TGTGCCAGCAGCAAGGTCACAGGGGCAGATACGCAGTATTTT. Translation gives CASSKVTGADTQYF. The chain is built from TRBV2 and TRBJ2-3; 7 bases agree with TRBD1. The V gene end was trimmed by 6 bases and the J gene end by 4 bases; junction bases not matched to a gene: 7. CDR3 length equals 14 residues. CDR1 and CDR2 from the germline V gene are SNHLY and FYNNEI.

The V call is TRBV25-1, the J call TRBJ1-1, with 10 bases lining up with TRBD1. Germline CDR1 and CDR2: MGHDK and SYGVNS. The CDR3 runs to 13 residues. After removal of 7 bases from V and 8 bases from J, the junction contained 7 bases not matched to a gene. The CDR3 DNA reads TGTGCCAGCAAACGGACAGGGGGTACAGAAGCTTTCTTT. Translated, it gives CASKRTGGTEAFF. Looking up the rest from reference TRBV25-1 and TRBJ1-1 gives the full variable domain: EADIYQTPRYLVIGTGKKITLECSQTMGHDKMYWYQQDPGMELHLIHYSYGVNSTEKGDLSSESTVSRIRTEHFPLTLESARPSHTSQYLCASKRTGGTEAFFGQGTRLTVV.

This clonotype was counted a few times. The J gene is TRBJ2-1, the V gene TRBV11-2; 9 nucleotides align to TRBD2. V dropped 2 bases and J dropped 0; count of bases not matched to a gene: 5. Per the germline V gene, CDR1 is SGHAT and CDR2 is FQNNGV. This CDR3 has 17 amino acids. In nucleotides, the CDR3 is TGTGCCAGCAGCTTAATAGCTAGCGGGGACTCCTACAATGAGCAGTTCTTC. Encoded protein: CASSLIASGDSYNEQFF. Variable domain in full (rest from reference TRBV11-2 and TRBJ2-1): EAGVAQSPRYKIIEKRQSVAFWCNPISGHATLYWYQQILGQGPKLLIQFQNNGVVDDSQLPKDRFSAERLKGVDSTLKIQPAKLEDSAVYLCASSLIASGDSYNEQFFGPGTRLTVL.

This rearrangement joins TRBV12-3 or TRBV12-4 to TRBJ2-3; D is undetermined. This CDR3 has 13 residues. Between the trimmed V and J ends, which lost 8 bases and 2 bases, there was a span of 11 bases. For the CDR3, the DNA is TGTGCCAGCTCCGTCGTCTTCACAGATACGCAGTATTTT. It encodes CASSVVFTDTQYF.

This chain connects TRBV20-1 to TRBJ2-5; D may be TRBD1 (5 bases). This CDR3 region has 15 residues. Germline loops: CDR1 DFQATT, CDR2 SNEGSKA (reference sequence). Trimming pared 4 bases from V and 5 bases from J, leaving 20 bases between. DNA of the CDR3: TGCAGTGCTACCAATCTGGGCAGGGCAGAGGAGACCCAGTACTTC. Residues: CSATNLGRAEETQYF.

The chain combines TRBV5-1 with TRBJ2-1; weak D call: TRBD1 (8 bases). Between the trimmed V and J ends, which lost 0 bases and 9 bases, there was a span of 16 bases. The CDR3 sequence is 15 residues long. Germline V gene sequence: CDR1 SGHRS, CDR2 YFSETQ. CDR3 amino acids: CASSLAPTGEGEQFF. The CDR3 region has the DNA TGCGCCAGCAGCTTGGCACCGACAGGGGAGGGTGAGCAGTTCTTC.

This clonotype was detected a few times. CDR3 in DNA: TGTGCCAGCAGGGGAGGGACGAACACCGGGGAGCTGTTTTTT. Amino acid sequence: CASRGGTNTGELFF. V is TRBV6-1 and J is TRBJ2-2; TRBD2 agrees at 7 bases. In germline, CDR1 is MNHNS, CDR2 SASEGT. This CDR3 is built from 14 residues. Trimming cost V 6 bases and J 0 bases; bases outside gene matches: 1.

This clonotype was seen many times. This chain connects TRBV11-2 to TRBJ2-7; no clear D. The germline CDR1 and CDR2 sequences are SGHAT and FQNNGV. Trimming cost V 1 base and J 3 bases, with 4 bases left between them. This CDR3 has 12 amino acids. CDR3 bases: TGTGCCAGCAGCTTAGGTAACTACGAGCAGTACTTC. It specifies CASSLGNYEQYF.

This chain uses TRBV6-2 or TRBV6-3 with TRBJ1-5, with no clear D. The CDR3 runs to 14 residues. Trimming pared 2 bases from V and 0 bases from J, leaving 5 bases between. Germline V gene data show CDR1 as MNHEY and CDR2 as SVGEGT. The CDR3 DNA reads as TGTGCCAGCAGTTACAAACTTAGCAATCAGCCCCAGCATTTT. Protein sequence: CASSYKLSNQPQHF.

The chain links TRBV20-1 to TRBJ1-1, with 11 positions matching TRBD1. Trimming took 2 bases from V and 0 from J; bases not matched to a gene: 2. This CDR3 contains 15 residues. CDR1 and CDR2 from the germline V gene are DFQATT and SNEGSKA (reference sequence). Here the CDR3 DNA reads TGCAGTGCTAGAAGGGGACAGGGGGTGAACACTGAAGCTTTCTTT. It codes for CSARRGQGVNTEAFF.

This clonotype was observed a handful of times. The CDR3: CASSFTAATNEKLFF. CDR3 nucleotide sequence: TGCGCCAGCAGCTTTACGGCAGCAACTAATGAAAAACTGTTTTTT. This chain joins TRBV5-1 and TRBJ1-4; D not certain. The germline V and J ends were trimmed by 2 bases and 0 bases, with 8 bases remaining between them. From germline, CDR1 is SGHRS and CDR2 YFSETQ. The CDR3 loop spans 15 amino acids.

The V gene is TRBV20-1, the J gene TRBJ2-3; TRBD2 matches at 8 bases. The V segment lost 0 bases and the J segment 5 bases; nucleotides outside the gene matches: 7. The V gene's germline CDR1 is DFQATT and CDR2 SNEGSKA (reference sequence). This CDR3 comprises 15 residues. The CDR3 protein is CSARDTGGAGDTQYF. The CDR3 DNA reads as TGCAGTGCTAGAGATACCGGGGGGGCGGGAGATACGCAGTATTTT.

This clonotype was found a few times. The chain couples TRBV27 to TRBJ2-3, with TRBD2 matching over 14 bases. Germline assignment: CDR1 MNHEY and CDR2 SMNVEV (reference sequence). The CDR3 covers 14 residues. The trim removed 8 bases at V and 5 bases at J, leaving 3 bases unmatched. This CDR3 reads CASGGLAGGDTQYF. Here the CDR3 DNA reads TGTGCCAGCGGAGGACTAGCGGGGGGAGATACGCAGTATTTT.

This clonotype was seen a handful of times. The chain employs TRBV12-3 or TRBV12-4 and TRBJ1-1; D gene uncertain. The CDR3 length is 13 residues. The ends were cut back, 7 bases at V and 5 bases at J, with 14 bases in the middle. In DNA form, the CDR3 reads TGTGCCAGCACCCGGAAGGAAGGGACTGAAGCTTTCTTT. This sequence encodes CASTRKEGTEAFF.

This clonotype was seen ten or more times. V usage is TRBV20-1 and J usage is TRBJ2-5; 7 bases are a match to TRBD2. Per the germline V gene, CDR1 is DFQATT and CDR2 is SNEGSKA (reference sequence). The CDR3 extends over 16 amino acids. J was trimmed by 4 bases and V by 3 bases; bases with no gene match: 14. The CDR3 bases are TGCAGTGCTAGTAGTGGGACGACAGCGGGGCGAGAGACCCAGTACTTC. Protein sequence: CSASSGTTAGRETQYF.

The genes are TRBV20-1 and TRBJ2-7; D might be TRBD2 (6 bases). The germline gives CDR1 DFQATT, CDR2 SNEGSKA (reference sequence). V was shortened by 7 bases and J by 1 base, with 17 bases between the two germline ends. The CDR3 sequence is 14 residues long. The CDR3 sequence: CSGQPGLASYEQYF. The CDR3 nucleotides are TGCAGTGGCCAACCGGGACTGGCATCCTACGAGCAGTACTTC.

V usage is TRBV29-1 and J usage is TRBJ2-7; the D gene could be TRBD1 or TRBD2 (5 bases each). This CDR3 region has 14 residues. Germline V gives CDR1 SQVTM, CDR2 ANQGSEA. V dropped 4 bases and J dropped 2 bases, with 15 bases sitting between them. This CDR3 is CSVASGTGTYEQYF. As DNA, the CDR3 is TGCAGCGTTGCGTCCGGGACGGGGACCTACGAGCAGTACTTC.

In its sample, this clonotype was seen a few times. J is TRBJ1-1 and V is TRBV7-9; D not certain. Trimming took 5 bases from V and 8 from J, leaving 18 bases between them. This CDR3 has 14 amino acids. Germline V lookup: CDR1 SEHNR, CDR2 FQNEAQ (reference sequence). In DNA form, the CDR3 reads TGTGCCAGCAGCCGAGCTGGGGTTTACGGAGAAGCTTTCTTT. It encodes CASSRAGVYGEAFF.

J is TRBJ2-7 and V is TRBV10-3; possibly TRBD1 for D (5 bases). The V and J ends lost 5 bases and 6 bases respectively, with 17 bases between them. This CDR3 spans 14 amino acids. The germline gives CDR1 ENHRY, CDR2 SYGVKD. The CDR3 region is CAISLLGPGAEQYV. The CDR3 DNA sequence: TGTGCCATCAGTCTATTGGGTCCTGGGGCCGAGCAGTACGTC.

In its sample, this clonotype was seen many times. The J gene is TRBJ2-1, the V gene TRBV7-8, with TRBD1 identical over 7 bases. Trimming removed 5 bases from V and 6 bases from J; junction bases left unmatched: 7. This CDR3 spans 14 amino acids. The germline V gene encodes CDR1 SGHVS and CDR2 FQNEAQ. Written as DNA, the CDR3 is TGTGCCAGCAGCCCTAGGGACAGCCTCAATGAGCAGTTCTTC. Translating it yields CASSPRDSLNEQFF.